Presented here are 16 T cell receptor beta chains from one specimen sequenced in a study of blood T cell repertoires in COVID-19. Clones were read by immunoSEQ multiplex PCR, and TCRdb kept only the in-frame ones, dropping some. The data hold 200,000 to 250,000 clones, with around three quarters observed a single time. The specimen sequenced was peripheral blood. The receptors derive from a woman aged 65 to 85 with acute or convalescent COVID-19.

Remarks on this clone: Distinct nucleotide sequences in the sample also encode this CDR3. The chain joins TRBV28 to TRBJ1-2, with 8 bases aligning to TRBD1. The V and J ends lost 2 bases and 4 bases, in that order; junction bases with no gene match: 0. From germline, CDR1 is MDHEN and CDR2 SYDVKM. CDR3 length: 13 residues. Here the CDR3 DNA reads TGTGCCAGCAGTTTAGGACAGGGCTATGGCTACACCTTC. As protein: CASSLGQGYGYTF.

The V and J genes are TRBV28 and TRBJ1-1, with 8 bases identical to TRBD1. The V and J ends lost 5 bases and 10 bases, in that order; junction bases with no gene match: 9. The germline V gene has CDR1 MDHEN and CDR2 SYDVKM. The CDR3 sequence is 13 residues long. CDR3: CASSPTGGSSAFF. CDR3 sequence (DNA): TGTGCCAGCAGTCCCACAGGGGGTAGCTCAGCTTTCTTT.

The chain couples TRBV2 to TRBJ2-5; TRBD1 is a possible D gene (5 bases). The CDR3 has 14 residues. The V gene lost 2 bases and the J gene lost 2 bases, with 9 bases spanning the gap. Germline lookup yields CDR1 SNHLY and CDR2 FYNNEI. The CDR3 sequence is CASSESDIQETQYF. The CDR3 DNA reads TGTGCCAGCAGTGAATCGGACATACAAGAGACCCAGTACTTC.

The chain is built from TRBV11-2 and TRBJ2-1; no definite D call. Germline V gene sequence: CDR1 SGHAT, CDR2 FQNNGV. This CDR3 has 16 residues. Trimming stripped 2 bases from V and 4 bases from J, with 15 bases between. CDR3 protein: CASSLITARHYNEQFF. Here the CDR3 DNA reads TGTGCCAGCAGCTTAATTACGGCCAGACATTACAATGAGCAGTTCTTC.

This clone was counted ten times or more. The rearrangement joins TRBV10-3 to TRBJ2-7; 11 bases agree with TRBD2. The CDR3 length is 16 residues. The germline gives CDR1 ENHRY, CDR2 SYGVKD. V lost 2 bases and J lost 0; bases outside the gene matches: 3. CDR3 region: CAISEPGTSGSYEQYF. In DNA, the CDR3 is TGTGCCATCAGTGAGCCAGGGACTAGCGGCTCCTACGAGCAGTACTTC.

Worth noting for this clone: The sample carries other DNA sequences with the same CDR3. The genes are TRBV6-1 and TRBJ1-5; D remains unclear. V was trimmed by 0 bases and J by 4 bases, leaving 7 bases between them. Germline V gives CDR1 MNHNS, CDR2 SASEGT. The CDR3 length is 14 residues. The CDR3 is CASSEAGRNQPQHF. The CDR3 coding sequence is TGTGCCAGCAGTGAAGCTGGCAGAAATCAGCCCCAGCATTTT.

V and J are TRBV5-1 and TRBJ2-1; maybe TRBD1 (6 bases). The CDR3 consists of 14 residues. The V gene lost 4 bases and the J gene lost 8 bases, with 16 bases spanning the gap. The germline V gene has CDR1 SGHRS and CDR2 YFSETQ. The CDR3 region has the DNA TGCGCCAGCAGCCCGACCGGGACACAAGATGAGCAGTTCTTC. This codes for CASSPTGTQDEQFF.

V gene TRBV4-1 combines with J gene TRBJ1-1, with D tentatively TRBD1 (6 bases). V was clipped by 4 bases and J by 6 bases, with 15 bases between them. The CDR3 length is 14 residues. CDR1 MGHRA and CDR2 YSYEKL come from the germline V gene. The CDR3 sequence: CASSLTRGAAEAFF. The CDR3 bases are TGCGCCAGCAGCCTGACTCGGGGGGCAGCTGAAGCTTTCTTT.

The genes are TRBV19 and TRBJ1-3, with D perhaps TRBD1 (5 bases). The germline V gene has CDR1 LNHDA and CDR2 SQIVND (reference sequence). CDR3 length: 14 amino acids. Trimming removed 3 bases at V and 4 bases at J, with 10 bases between. CDR3 residues: CASSMEGSGNTIYF. CDR3 bases: TGTGCCAGTAGTATGGAGGGGTCCGGAAACACCATATATTTT.

The chain links TRBV7-8 to TRBJ2-5, with 9 bases aligning to TRBD1. V was pared by 5 bases and J by 5 bases, with 9 bases of the junction left unmatched. Germline values: CDR1 SGHVS, CDR2 FQNEAQ. The CDR3 is 15 amino acids. CDR3: CASSLLTGTGETQYF. CDR3 DNA sequence: TGTGCCAGCAGCCTTCTGACAGGGACAGGGGAGACCCAGTACTTC.

The V call is TRBV6-2 or TRBV6-3, the J call TRBJ2-5; possibly TRBD1 for D (5 bases). Germline V gives CDR1 MNHEY, CDR2 SVGEGT. Trimming pared 2 bases from V and 3 bases from J, leaving 16 bases between. There are 16 residues in the CDR3. CDR3: CASSYGAGIGEETQYF. In DNA, the CDR3 is TGTGCCAGCAGTTACGGCGCAGGGATTGGGGAAGAGACCCAGTACTTC.

The V gene is TRBV29-1, the J gene TRBJ1-1; tentative D call: TRBD1 (6 bases). Germline values: CDR1 SQVTM, CDR2 ANQGSEA. The CDR3 loop spans 14 amino acids. CDR3 DNA: TGCAGTGGTTTGGGGGGGCTTTTGAACACTGAAGCTTTCTTT. Protein sequence: CSGLGGLLNTEAFF. Full variable domain (rest looked up from reference TRBV29-1 and TRBJ1-1): SAVISQKPSRDICQRGTSLTIQCQVDSQVTMMFWYRQQPGQSLTLIATANQGSEATYESGFVIDKFPISRPNLTFSTLTVSNMSPEDSSIYLCSGLGGLLNTEAFFGQGTRLTVV.

J is TRBJ2-7 and V is TRBV10-2; 7 bases line up with TRBD2. The CDR3 is 12 amino acids. Germline CDR1 is WSHSY and CDR2 is SAAADI. V was clipped by 4 bases and J by 9 bases; unmatched bases: 6. This CDR3 is CASSGEGQRQYF. As DNA, the CDR3 is TGCGCCAGCAGTGGGGAGGGTCAGAGGCAGTACTTC.

J is TRBJ1-2 and V is TRBV19; D remains ambiguous. The CDR3 totals 14 residues. Germline V gene data show CDR1 as LNHDA and CDR2 as SQIVND (reference sequence). Between the trimmed V and J ends, which lost 4 bases and 2 bases, there was a span of 11 bases. The CDR3 coding sequence is TGTGCCAGTAGTACCATGACGGGAAACTATGGCTACACCTTC. This codes for CASSTMTGNYGYTF.

The chain links TRBV29-1 to TRBJ1-5, with 9 bases that match TRBD1. The CDR3 has 15 amino acids. V shed 5 bases and J 3 bases; nucleotides not matched to a gene: 8. Germline CDR1 and CDR2: SQVTM and ANQGSEA. The CDR3: CSVPDRGGLNQPQHF. The CDR3 DNA follows: TGCAGCGTTCCAGACAGGGGGGGGCTCAATCAGCCCCAGCATTTT.

The chain joins TRBV7-2 to TRBJ2-7; D gene unclear. Per germline, CDR1 SGHTA and CDR2 FQGNSA. Trimming stripped 5 bases from V and 0 bases from J, with 5 bases between. This CDR3 contains 12 residues. DNA of the CDR3: TGTGCCAGCAGCATTAGCTCCTACGAGCAGTACTTC. This translates into CASSISSYEQYF.